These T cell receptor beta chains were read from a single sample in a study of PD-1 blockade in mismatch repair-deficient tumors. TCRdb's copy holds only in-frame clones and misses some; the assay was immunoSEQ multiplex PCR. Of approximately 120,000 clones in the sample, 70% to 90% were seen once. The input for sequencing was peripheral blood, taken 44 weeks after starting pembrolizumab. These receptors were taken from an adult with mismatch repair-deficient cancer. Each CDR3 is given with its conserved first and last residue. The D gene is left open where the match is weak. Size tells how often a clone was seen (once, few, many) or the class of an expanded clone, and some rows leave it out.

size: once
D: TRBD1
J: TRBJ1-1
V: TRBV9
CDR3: CASSPTGGENTEAFF
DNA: TGTGCCAGCAGCCCGACAGGGGGCGAGAACACTGAAGCTTTCTTT

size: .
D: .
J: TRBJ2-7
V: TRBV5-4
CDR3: CASSLYSGTLGEQYF
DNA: TGTGCCAGCAGCTTGTATAGTGGGACCCTAGGGGAGCAGTACTTC

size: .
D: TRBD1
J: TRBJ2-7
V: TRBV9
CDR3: CASSPRQGADDEQYF
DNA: TGTGCCAGCAGCCCCCGACAGGGGGCAGACGACGAGCAGTACTTC

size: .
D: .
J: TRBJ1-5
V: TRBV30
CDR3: CAWSSQGGQPQHF
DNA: TGTGCCTGGAGTTCGCAGGGAGGTCAGCCCCAGCATTTT

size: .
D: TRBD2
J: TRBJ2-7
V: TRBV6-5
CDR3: CASRRDPGGVYEQYF
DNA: TGTGCCAGCAGGCGGGACCCCGGGGGGGTATACGAGCAGTACTTC

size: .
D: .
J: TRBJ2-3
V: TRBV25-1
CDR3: CASSGTATDTQYF
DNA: TGTGCCAGCTCGGGAACTGCCACAGATACGCAGTATTTT

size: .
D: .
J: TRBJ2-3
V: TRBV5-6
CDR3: CASSSTVRGRESGTQYF
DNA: TGTGCCAGCAGCTCCACGGTTAGGGGCAGGGAAAGCGGTACGCAGTATTTT

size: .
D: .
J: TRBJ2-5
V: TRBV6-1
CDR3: CASNTIQETQYF
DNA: TGTGCCAGCAACACCATCCAAGAGACCCAGTACTTC

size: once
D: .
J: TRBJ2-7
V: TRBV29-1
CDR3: CSVEMNRDYEQYF
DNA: TGCAGCGTTGAGATGAACAGAGACTACGAGCAGTACTTC

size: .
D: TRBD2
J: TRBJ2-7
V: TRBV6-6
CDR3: CASSLTSGYEQYF
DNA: TGTGCCAGCAGCCTCACTAGCGGATACGAGCAGTACTTC

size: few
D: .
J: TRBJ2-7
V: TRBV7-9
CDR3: CASSPSSYEQYF
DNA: TGTGCCAGCAGCCCGAGCTCCTACGAGCAGTACTTC

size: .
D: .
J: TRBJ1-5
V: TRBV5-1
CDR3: CASLDRRVDQPQHF
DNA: TGCGCCAGCCTTGACAGGCGGGTTGATCAGCCCCAGCATTTT

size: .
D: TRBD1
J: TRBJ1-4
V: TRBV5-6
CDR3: CASSGQGAWEKLFF
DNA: TGTGCCAGCAGCGGACAGGGGGCGTGGGAAAAACTGTTTTTT

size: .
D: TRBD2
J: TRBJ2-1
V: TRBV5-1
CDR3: CASSMGLAGGYPYNEQFF
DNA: TGCGCCAGCAGCATGGGACTAGCGGGAGGTTACCCCTACAATGAGCAGTTCTTC

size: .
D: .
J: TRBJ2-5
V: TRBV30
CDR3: CAWSVFGGQETQYF
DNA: TGTGCCTGGAGTGTATTTGGGGGGCAAGAGACCCAGTACTTC

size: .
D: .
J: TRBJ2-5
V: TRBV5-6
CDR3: CASSLLGAYQETQYF
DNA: TGTGCCAGCAGCTTGCTTGGGGCGTACCAAGAGACCCAGTACTTC

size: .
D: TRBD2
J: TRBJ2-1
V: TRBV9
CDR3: CASSVGLIKTSGRVYEQFF
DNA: TGTGCCAGCAGCGTAGGACTTATAAAGACTAGCGGGAGAGTGTATGAGCAGTTCTTC

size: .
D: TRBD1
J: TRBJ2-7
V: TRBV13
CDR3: CASSSGQGSYEQYF
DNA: TGTGCCAGCAGCTCCGGACAGGGTTCTTACGAGCAGTACTTC

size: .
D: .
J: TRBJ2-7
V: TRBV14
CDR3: CASSQEGYEQYF
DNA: TGTGCCAGCAGCCAAGAGGGGTACGAGCAGTACTTC

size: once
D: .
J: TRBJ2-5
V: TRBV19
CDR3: CASSTSYGLGETQYF
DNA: TGTGCCAGTAGTACATCCTACGGGTTAGGAGAGACCCAGTACTTC

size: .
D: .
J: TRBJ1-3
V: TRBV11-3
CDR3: CASGSSGNTIYF
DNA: TGTGCCAGCGGTTCCTCTGGAAACACCATATATTTT

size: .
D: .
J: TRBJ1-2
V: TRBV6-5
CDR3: CASSPTGGTYGYTF
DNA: TGTGCCAGCAGCCCAACCGGGGGCACCTATGGCTACACCTTC

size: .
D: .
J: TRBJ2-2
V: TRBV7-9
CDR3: CASSLSDAGELFF
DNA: TGTGCCAGCAGCTTATCTGACGCCGGGGAGCTGTTTTTT

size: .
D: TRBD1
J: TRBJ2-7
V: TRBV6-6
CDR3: CASLTGTGTYEQYF
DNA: TGTGCCAGCTTAACCGGGACAGGGACCTACGAGCAGTACTTC

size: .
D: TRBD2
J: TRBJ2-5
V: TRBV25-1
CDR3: CASSEFLGLAGAQETQYF
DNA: TGTGCCAGCAGTGAATTTCTCGGACTAGCGGGAGCCCAAGAGACCCAGTACTTC

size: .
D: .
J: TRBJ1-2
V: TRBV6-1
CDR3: CASSLVTAAYGYTF
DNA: TGTGCCAGCAGCCTAGTTACAGCCGCTTATGGCTACACCTTC